This is a list of T cell receptor beta chains from one sample in a study of a mutant IDH1 vaccine in newly diagnosed glioma. Generated by immunoSEQ multiplex PCR, the TCRdb table keeps only in-frame clones and is missing some. Of 90,000 to 100,000 clones in the sample, around 90% were seen once. The specimen comprised PBMCs, sampled from a glioma patient treated with radiotherapy, temozolomide or both. These receptors all stem from a woman aged 45-65 years with glioma. Each CDR3 is given with its conserved first and last residue. Fields, in order: CDR3 protein, CDR3 DNA, clone size, CDR3 length, J gene, V gene, D gene. A D gene is named only where the DNA matches it firmly. The size entry is marked missing in some rows and otherwise reads once, few, many or a size class.

CDR3aa: CASSQPLAGVDTQYF
CDR3nt: TGCGCCAGCAGCCAACCACTAGCGGGAGTAGATACGCAGTATTTT
abundance: NA
len: 15
j_gene: TRBJ2-3
v_gene: TRBV4-1
d_gene: TRBD2

CDR3aa: CASSSTTGGANYEQYF
CDR3nt: TGTGCCAGCAGCTCCACGACAGGGGGGGCTAACTACGAGCAGTACTTC
abundance: NA
len: 16
j_gene: TRBJ2-7
v_gene: TRBV7-9
d_gene: TRBD1

CDR3aa: CAWSGDRGQGNYGYTF
CDR3nt: TGTGCCTGGAGTGGGGACAGGGGGCAAGGGAACTATGGCTACACCTTC
abundance: NA
len: 16
j_gene: TRBJ1-2
v_gene: TRBV30
d_gene: TRBD1

CDR3aa: CASSYEGRGTEAFF
CDR3nt: TGTGCCAGCAGTTACGAGGGACGGGGCACTGAAGCTTTCTTT
abundance: once
len: 14
j_gene: TRBJ1-1
v_gene: TRBV6-5
d_gene: NA

CDR3aa: CASSLRATNEKLFF
CDR3nt: TGTGCCAGCAGCCTCAGAGCGACTAATGAAAAACTGTTTTTT
abundance: NA
len: 14
j_gene: TRBJ1-4
v_gene: TRBV7-9
d_gene: NA

CDR3aa: CSVSTSSYEQYF
CDR3nt: TGCAGCGTTAGCACGAGCTCCTACGAGCAGTACTTC
abundance: NA
len: 12
j_gene: TRBJ2-7
v_gene: TRBV29-1
d_gene: NA

CDR3aa: CASSPGRPDYNEQFF
CDR3nt: TGTGCCAGCAGCCCCGGTCGTCCGGACTACAATGAGCAGTTCTTC
abundance: NA
len: 15
j_gene: TRBJ2-1
v_gene: TRBV7-2
d_gene: NA

CDR3aa: CASSQVGLAGPEQYF
CDR3nt: TGCGCCAGCAGCCAAGTCGGACTAGCGGGACCCGAGCAGTACTTC
abundance: NA
len: 15
j_gene: TRBJ2-7
v_gene: TRBV4-1
d_gene: TRBD2

CDR3aa: CASADRSTGELFF
CDR3nt: TGTGCCAGCGCGGACAGGAGTACCGGGGAGCTGTTTTTT
abundance: NA
len: 13
j_gene: TRBJ2-2
v_gene: TRBV18
d_gene: TRBD1

CDR3aa: CASSAASGSAYEQYF
CDR3nt: TGTGCCAGCAGTGCTGCTAGCGGGAGTGCCTACGAGCAGTACTTC
abundance: NA
len: 15
j_gene: TRBJ2-7
v_gene: TRBV6-1
d_gene: TRBD2

CDR3aa: CASSLVGNQPQHF
CDR3nt: TGTGCCAGCAGCTTAGTCGGAAATCAGCCCCAGCATTTT
abundance: NA
len: 13
j_gene: TRBJ1-5
v_gene: TRBV5-6
d_gene: NA

CDR3aa: CASSPGQGGMANTEAFF
CDR3nt: TGTGCCAGCAGTCCCGGACAGGGGGGGATGGCGAACACTGAAGCTTTCTTT
abundance: NA
len: 17
j_gene: TRBJ1-1
v_gene: TRBV27
d_gene: TRBD1

CDR3aa: CASSTEGTGTDTQYF
CDR3nt: TGTGCCAGCAGCACCGAGGGGACAGGCACAGATACGCAGTATTTT
abundance: NA
len: 15
j_gene: TRBJ2-3
v_gene: TRBV28
d_gene: TRBD1

CDR3aa: CASSLDAGDNEQFF
CDR3nt: TGTGCCAGCAGCTTAGATGCAGGAGACAATGAGCAGTTCTTC
abundance: once
len: 14
j_gene: TRBJ2-1
v_gene: TRBV11-3
d_gene: NA

CDR3aa: CASKGQGIRTQYF
CDR3nt: TGTGCCAGTAAGGGACAGGGGATTCGGACCCAGTACTTC
abundance: NA
len: 13
j_gene: TRBJ2-5
v_gene: TRBV19
d_gene: TRBD1

CDR3aa: CASSLVGGRAPGELFF
CDR3nt: TGTGCCAGCAGCTTGGTTGGCGGGAGGGCCCCCGGGGAGCTGTTTTTT
abundance: once
len: 16
j_gene: TRBJ2-2
v_gene: TRBV5-4
d_gene: TRBD2